The 8 T cell receptor beta chains in this list originate from one sample, sequenced in a study of T cells after yellow fever vaccination. TCRdb fed the 5' RACE reads into MiXCR, producing one record per CDR3 protein. The sample carries some 250,000 distinct CDR3 sequences, 3.6% recorded once. The sequences come from PBMCs, collected 15 days after the yellow fever booster vaccination. The source is a man aged 18 to 29 who received the YFV17D yellow fever vaccine.

This clonotype was recorded at least ten times. The chain employs TRBV12-3 or TRBV12-4 and TRBJ2-2; perhaps TRBD2 as D (6 bases). Trimming stripped 5 bases from V and 0 bases from J, with 10 bases between. The CDR3 covers 15 residues. The CDR3 region is CASSAGTPNTGELFF. The CDR3 DNA reads TGTGCCAGCAGTGCCGGGACTCCGAACACCGGGGAGCTGTTTTTT.

This sequence joins TRBV7-6 and TRBJ2-5, with 7 bases fitting TRBD2. CDR3 length: 18 residues. Germline CDR1 is SGHVS and CDR2 is FNYEAQ. V dropped 6 bases and J dropped 3; count of bases not matched to a gene: 19. The DNA of the CDR3 is TGTGCCAGCAGGAAACCCGGAGGGAGGGGCAATGAGGAAGAGACCCAGTACTTC. Its translation: CASRKPGGRGNEEETQYF.

This clonotype came up many times. The chain joins TRBV3-1 to TRBJ2-1; TRBD2 matches at 11 bases. This CDR3 spans 15 amino acids. Germline CDR1 LGHDT, CDR2 YNNKEL (reference sequence). Losses at the gene ends were 0 bases for V and 6 bases for J; bases not matched to a gene: 1. The CDR3 DNA follows: TGTGCCAGCAGCCAAGACCTAGCGGGGGGCAATGAGCAGTTCTTC. Protein: CASSQDLAGGNEQFF.

This clonotype came up many times. The rearrangement uses TRBV6-2 or TRBV6-3 and TRBJ1-5; D gene uncertain. The CDR3 has 14 residues. The germline V gene has CDR1 MNHEY and CDR2 SVGEGT. V lost 7 bases to trimming and J lost 8 bases, with 18 bases between them. The CDR3: CASTESSEWEPQHF. The DNA of the CDR3 is TGTGCCAGCACTGAATCCAGCGAGTGGGAGCCCCAGCATTTT.

This clonotype was observed at least ten times. The J gene is TRBJ2-1, the V gene TRBV6-1, with unresolved D. Germline V gene lookup returns CDR1 MNHNS and CDR2 SASEGT. The CDR3 extends over 13 amino acids. V lost 1 base and J 4 bases, leaving 5 bases between the germline ends. DNA for the CDR3: TGTGCCAGCAGTGAAGTGGATTACAATGAGCAGTTCTTC. It translates to CASSEVDYNEQFF.

This clonotype was detected ten times or more. V is TRBV7-2 and J is TRBJ1-2, with unresolved D. V gave up 5 bases and J gave up 5 bases, with 24 bases separating them. Per the germline V gene, CDR1 is SGHTA and CDR2 is FQGNSA. The CDR3 sequence is 17 residues long. The CDR3 sequence: CASSSTGSPFLWYGYTF. CDR3 nucleotides: TGTGCCAGCAGCAGTACCGGGAGCCCCTTTCTTTGGTATGGCTACACCTTC.

At least ten counts were recorded for this clonotype. V and J are TRBV12-3 or TRBV12-4 and TRBJ2-4; possible D gene TRBD2, 6 bases. This CDR3 has 13 residues. V shed 8 bases and J shed 2 bases, with 10 bases lying between them. CDR3 bases: TGTGCCAGCGGTAGCGGATCCAAAAACATTCAGTACTTC. This translates into CASGSGSKNIQYF.

This clonotype has at least ten counts. V gene TRBV4-1 combines with J gene TRBJ2-7; either TRBD1 or TRBD2 may supply D (6 bases each). Germline CDR1 is MGHRA and CDR2 is YSYEKL. This CDR3 is built from 15 residues. Trimming left V 4 bases short and J 0 bases short, with 13 bases between. Here the CDR3 DNA reads TGCGCCAGCAGCCCCGGGGGCACAGCCTCCTACGAGCAGTACGTC. This translates into CASSPGGTASYEQYV.